These 30 T cell receptor beta chains were all obtained from the same sample, sequenced in a study of blood T cell repertoires in COVID-19. Profiled with immunoSEQ multiplex PCR; TCRdb holds only in-frame clones, not every one. The data show around 92,000 clones, nearly 90% seen once. The sample taken for sequencing was peripheral blood. Receptor source: a woman of 80 years or more with active COVID-19.

The CDR3 region has the DNA TGTGCCAGCAGCGACAGGGCGGCGGGAAAACTGTTTTTT. Amino acids: CASSDRAAGKLFF. J is TRBJ1-4 and V is TRBV12-3 or TRBV12-4, with 7 bases aligning to TRBD1. The CDR3 is 13 residues long. V was clipped by 6 bases and J by 10 bases; unmatched bases: 8.

This rearrangement joins TRBV10-3 to TRBJ2-1; D may be TRBD2 (6 bases). The CDR3 covers 14 residues. Trimming took off 4 bases at V and 6 bases at J, with 13 bases between the two ends. The germline V gene has CDR1 ENHRY and CDR2 SYGVKD. This chain's CDR3 is CAISAWDSRNEQFF. CDR3 coding DNA: TGTGCCATCAGTGCTTGGGACTCCCGCAATGAGCAGTTCTTC.

This clone was picked up one time. The rearrangement uses TRBV30 and TRBJ2-1, with 12 bases matching TRBD2. Trimming at V came to 5 bases and at J to 10 bases, leaving 15 bases not matched to a gene. Germline values: CDR1 GTSNPN, CDR2 SVGIG (reference sequence). The CDR3 has 16 amino acids. The CDR3 spells CAWSSLGLAGGKEQFF. The CDR3 nucleotides read TGTGCCTGGTCATCCCTCGGGCTAGCGGGAGGGAAGGAGCAGTTCTTC.

The rearrangement uses TRBV28 and TRBJ2-3, with 7 positions matching TRBD2. Germline V gene lookup returns CDR1 MDHEN and CDR2 SYDVKM. The CDR3 totals 16 residues. V shed 2 bases, J shed 0 bases, and the junction held 5 bases outside the gene matches. CDR3 sequence (DNA): TGTGCCAGCAGTTTAATGTCTAGCGGCAGCACAGATACGCAGTATTTT. Its protein is CASSLMSSGSTDTQYF.

The chain links TRBV10-2 to TRBJ2-3, with D possibly matching TRBD2 (6 bases). This CDR3 is 17 amino acids long. Germline V gene data show CDR1 as WSHSY and CDR2 as SAAADI. V was shortened by 6 bases and J by 4 bases, with 23 bases between the two germline ends. This CDR3 reads CASRPLWHRLVPDTQYF. The CDR3 DNA is TGCGCCAGCAGACCCCTTTGGCACCGACTAGTACCAGATACGCAGTATTTT.

The chain links TRBV6-5 to TRBJ2-4; 8 bases are shared with TRBD1. J was trimmed by 11 bases and V by 2 bases; bases with no gene match: 11. CDR3 length: 15 amino acids. CDR1 and CDR2 (germline): MNHEY, SVGAGI. CDR3 sequence (DNA): TGTGCCAGCAGTTACGCCGCCTCGACAGGGGTGGTTCAGTACTTC. It is translated as CASSYAASTGVVQYF.

This clone appeared a single time. The V and J genes are TRBV6-4 and TRBJ2-1; a possible D gene is TRBD2 (5 bases). Trimming took 2 bases from V and 7 from J, leaving 30 bases between them. The CDR3 covers 20 residues. Germline assignment: CDR1 MRHNA and CDR2 SNTAGT. Here the CDR3 reads CASSDRLRAAALQRLNEQFF. In nucleotides, the CDR3 is TGTGCCAGCAGTGACCGCCTACGGGCCGCAGCTTTACAGCGGTTGAATGAGCAGTTCTTC.

The V and J genes are TRBV19 and TRBJ2-3, with D unresolved. Per germline, CDR1 LNHDA and CDR2 SQIVND (reference sequence). The CDR3 extends over 14 amino acids. Trimming took 11 bases from V and 0 from J, leaving 15 bases between them. The CDR3 region has the DNA TGTGCCGGTCCCCCCCAGGATAGCACAGATACGCAGTATTTT. Translated, it gives CAGPPQDSTDTQYF.

This chain uses TRBV10-3 with TRBJ1-2; D perhaps matches TRBD1 (6 bases). Germline loops: CDR1 ENHRY, CDR2 SYGVKD. The CDR3 covers 14 residues. Trimming shortened V by 1 base and J by 8 bases, and 14 bases separated the two germline ends. CDR3 bases: TGTGCCATCAGTGAGTTTGGGGGCGGTGAAGGCTACACCTTC. It codes for CAISEFGGGEGYTF.

The chain has TRBV4-3 and TRBJ2-7; the D gene is possibly TRBD1 (6 bases). The CDR3 is made up of 15 amino acids. The germline V and J ends were trimmed by 4 bases and 3 bases, with 16 bases remaining between them. Germline CDR1 LGHNA, CDR2 YSLEER. The CDR3 here is CASSRLGTQSYEQYF. Here the CDR3 DNA reads TGCGCCAGCAGCCGACTCGGGACACAAAGCTACGAGCAGTACTTC.

This chain joins TRBV5-1 and TRBJ2-5; tentative D call: TRBD2 (6 bases). This CDR3 has 14 residues. V lost 0 bases and J lost 1, with 7 bases in between. CDR1 and CDR2 (germline): SGHRS, YFSETQ. In nucleotides, the CDR3 is TGCGCCAGCAGCTTGGCCGGGGGCCAAGAGACCCAGTACTTC. This gives the protein CASSLAGGQETQYF.

Here the CDR3 DNA reads TGTGCCAGCACACCACGAGGGAGGGCCGATTCACCCCTCCACTTT. Translated: CASTPRGRADSPLHF. The V call is TRBV28, the J call TRBJ1-6, with D unclear. Deletions cut 7 bases from V and 8 bases from J, with 18 bases between. The CDR3 totals 15 residues. Germline CDR1 and CDR2: MDHEN and SYDVKM.

CDR3 sequence: CASSSGEGLAGDYNEQFF. Here the CDR3 DNA reads TGTGCCAGCAGCTCCGGGGAAGGACTAGCGGGGGACTACAATGAGCAGTTCTTC. The chain carries TRBV5-8 and TRBJ2-1, with TRBD2 identical over 13 bases. CDR1 SGHTS and CDR2 YDEGEE come from the germline V gene. The trim removed 3 bases at V and 3 bases at J, leaving 9 bases unmatched. This CDR3 has 18 residues.

The genes are TRBV11-2 and TRBJ2-3; 8 bases map to TRBD2. This CDR3 is built from 16 residues. Germline V gene lookup returns CDR1 SGHAT and CDR2 FQNNGV. V lost 3 bases, J lost 5 bases, and 10 bases stayed unmatched. The chain's CDR3 is CASSLAGGLALDTQYF. CDR3 in DNA: TGTGCCAGCAGCTTGGCCGGCGGACTAGCTTTAGATACGCAGTATTTT.

The V and J genes are TRBV5-8 and TRBJ2-7; 9 nucleotides agree with TRBD1. CDR3 length: 14 amino acids. Germline V gene lookup returns CDR1 SGHTS and CDR2 YDEGEE. Germline trimming cut 4 bases from V and 6 bases from J; bases unmatched to any gene: 8. The CDR3 nucleotides read TGTGCCAGCAGCCGGGACAGGGTCCCAATCGAGCAGTACTTC. Amino acids: CASSRDRVPIEQYF.

This chain connects TRBV29-1 to TRBJ2-2; TRBD2 agrees at 8 bases. Trimming took 4 bases from V and 5 from J; bases not matched to a gene: 6. Germline CDR1 and CDR2: SQVTM and ANQGSEA. The CDR3 contains 14 residues. CDR3 protein: CSVGLARGTGELFF. The CDR3 nucleotides read TGCAGCGTTGGACTAGCGAGGGGGACCGGGGAGCTGTTTTTT.

This clone has just one count. This sequence joins TRBV7-9 and TRBJ1-1, with a tentative D call TRBD1 (6 bases). The CDR3 spans 16 residues. V lost 1 base and J lost 0, with 12 bases in between. Germline CDR1 SEHNR, CDR2 FQNEAQ (reference sequence). The CDR3 here is CASSLGSTGLNTEAFF. CDR3 DNA sequence: TGTGCCAGCAGCTTAGGATCTACAGGGCTGAACACTGAAGCTTTCTTT.

The chain is built from TRBV9 and TRBJ2-7, with 7 bases lining up with TRBD1. V was clipped by 4 bases and J by 2 bases; unmatched bases: 9. From germline, CDR1 is SGDLS and CDR2 YYNGEE. CDR3 length: 15 residues. CDR3 loop: CASSTRGTPPYEQYF. In DNA form, the CDR3 reads TGTGCCAGCAGCACCAGGGGGACCCCTCCCTACGAGCAGTACTTC.

This chain uses TRBV6-8 with TRBJ1-1, with D possibly TRBD1 on 6 matching bases. The CDR3 consists of 13 residues. The germline V gene has CDR1 MNHGY and CDR2 SAAAGT. The V end was cut by 10 bases, the J end by 3 bases, with 15 bases between. The CDR3 nucleotides are TGTGCCATTCGGACAGCCAGTTACACTGAAGCTTTCTTT. It yields the protein CAIRTASYTEAFF.

The rearrangement joins TRBV19 to TRBJ2-3; 8 bases agree with TRBD2. CDR3 size: 15 residues. From germline, CDR1 is LNHDA and CDR2 SQIVND (reference sequence). The V and J ends lost 6 bases and 3 bases, in that order; junction bases with no gene match: 8. Written as DNA, the CDR3 is TGTGCCAGTAGCCCGGGGGGCGGGAGGACAGATACGCAGTATTTT. It translates to CASSPGGGRTDTQYF.

The table lists this clone with a few counts. The CDR3 nucleotides are TGTGCCAGCAGCTTAAGCCAGGGGTTGGGCTACACCTTC. This gives the protein CASSLSQGLGYTF. V is TRBV7-9 and J is TRBJ1-2, with D tentatively TRBD1 (6 bases). Trimming shortened V by 2 bases and J by 8 bases, and 12 bases separated the two germline ends. The CDR3 contains 13 residues. Germline CDR1 reads SEHNR; CDR2 reads FQNEAQ (reference sequence).

This chain uses TRBV6-1 with TRBJ1-2; no definite D call. The CDR3 loop spans 15 amino acids. Trimming left V 0 bases short and J 2 bases short, with 10 bases between. The germline CDR1 and CDR2 sequences are MNHNS and SASEGT. CDR3 sequence (DNA): TGTGCCAGCAGTGAAGCGGGCCGACTAAACTATGGCTACACCTTC. As protein: CASSEAGRLNYGYTF.

This chain uses TRBV19 with TRBJ2-5, with TRBD2 identical over 9 bases. Germline V lookup: CDR1 LNHDA, CDR2 SQIVND (reference sequence). CDR3 length: 16 amino acids. Trimming at V came to 6 bases and at J to 4 bases, leaving 12 bases not matched to a gene. CDR3 loop: CASSRWNSGSGETQYF. As DNA, the CDR3 is TGTGCCAGTAGCCGTTGGAATAGCGGGAGTGGAGAGACCCAGTACTTC.

This chain uses TRBV5-4 with TRBJ1-6; 8 bases line up with TRBD1. V trimming: 4 bases; J trimming: 9 bases; junction bases outside the gene matches: 12. The germline V gene has CDR1 SGHNT and CDR2 YYREEE (reference sequence). The CDR3 is 16 residues long. CDR3 coding DNA: TGTGCCAGCAGCCAAGCGAACAGGGGGTGGGTTTCACCCCTCCACTTT. Its translation is CASSQANRGWVSPLHF. Full variable domain (outside the CDR3, taken from reference TRBV5-4 and TRBJ1-6): ETGVTQSPTHLIKTRGQQVTLRCSSQSGHNTVSWYQQALGQGPQFIFQYYREEENGRGNFPPRFSGLQFPNYSSELNVNALELDDSALYLCASSQANRGWVSPLHFGNGTRLTVT.

V is TRBV7-2 and J is TRBJ2-7, with 7 bases aligning to TRBD2. V gave up 0 bases and J gave up 3 bases; unmatched junction bases: 8. The CDR3 length is 16 residues. In germline, CDR1 is SGHTA, CDR2 FQGNSA. As DNA, the CDR3 is TGTGCCAGCAGCTTAGCCGTTAGCGGGTTCGTCTACGAGCAGTACTTC. It translates to CASSLAVSGFVYEQYF.

The V call is TRBV5-8, the J call TRBJ1-1, with no clear D. Per germline, CDR1 SGHTS and CDR2 YDEGEE. The CDR3 totals 17 residues. V lost 0 bases, J lost 1 base, and 16 bases lay in between. CDR3 protein: CASSLEWVGRKNTEAFF. Written as DNA, the CDR3 is TGTGCCAGCAGCTTGGAGTGGGTGGGCAGAAAGAACACTGAAGCTTTCTTT.

V usage is TRBV28 and J usage is TRBJ1-1; D possibly corresponds to TRBD1 (5 bases). The CDR3 has 12 residues. Germline CDR1 and CDR2: MDHEN and SYDVKM. Deletions cut 6 bases from V and 10 bases from J, with 15 bases between. DNA for the CDR3: TGTGCCAGCAGCCCGTCCCAGGGTACAGCTTTCTTT. It specifies CASSPSQGTAFF.

V and J are TRBV21-1 and TRBJ2-3; the table names TRBD2, a call not compared with the DNA. TRBV21-1 is given as a pseudogene. The CDR3 is 18 amino acids. CDR3 loop: CASILGGEGCSSTDTQYF. In DNA form, the CDR3 reads TGTGCCAGCATCCTTGGCGGGGAGGGGTGTTCTAGCACAGATACGCAGTATTTT.

The chain carries TRBV5-1 and TRBJ2-5; TRBD1 aligns across 7 bases. From germline, CDR1 is SGHRS and CDR2 YFSETQ. The trim removed 4 bases at V and 3 bases at J, leaving 6 bases unmatched. This CDR3 is built from 14 residues. The DNA for the CDR3 is TGCGCCAGCAGCCGAAGTACAGGGGAAGAGACCCAGTACTTC. It codes for CASSRSTGEETQYF.

The V and J genes are TRBV5-1 and TRBJ2-1; 7 nucleotides line up with TRBD2. Germline values: CDR1 SGHRS, CDR2 YFSETQ. The CDR3 has 15 amino acids. V was pared by 4 bases and J by 8 bases, with 12 bases of the junction left unmatched. CDR3 nucleotides: TGCGCCAGCAGCCCGCCGACGGGAGGTATCGATGAGCAGTTCTTC. Protein product: CASSPPTGGIDEQFF.